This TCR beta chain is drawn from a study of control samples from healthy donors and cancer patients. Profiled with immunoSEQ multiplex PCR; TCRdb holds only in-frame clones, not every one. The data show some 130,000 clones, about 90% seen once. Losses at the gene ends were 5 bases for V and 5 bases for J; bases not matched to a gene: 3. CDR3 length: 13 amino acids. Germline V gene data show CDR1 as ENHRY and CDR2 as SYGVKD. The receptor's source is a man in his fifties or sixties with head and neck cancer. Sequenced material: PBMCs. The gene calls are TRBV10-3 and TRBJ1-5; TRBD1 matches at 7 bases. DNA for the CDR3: TGTGCCATCAGTCGACAGGGAGATCAGCCCCAGCATTTT. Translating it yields CAISRQGDQPQHF.